The T cell receptor (beta chain) described here comes from a study of cytomegalovirus exposure and HLA in healthy donors. Study outcomes and limitations: TCR beta chains numbering more than 150 were designated cytomegalovirus-associated. A subsequent analysis found that TCR clusters from the first cohort also tended to co-occur in the 110 or so validation repertoires, with about 93% of cluster scores above 0.

Concerning this clone: What it binds is unknown.

Method: immunoSEQ multiplex PCR; TCRdb's copy keeps in-frame clones and lacks some. The data hold 55,000 to 75,000 clones, with 80% to 95% observed a single time. Per germline, CDR1 SGHAT and CDR2 FQNNGV. The CDR3 consists of 15 residues. The V end lost 3 bases, the J end lost 1 base, and 13 bases lay between the germline ends. Sequences were obtained from PBMCs. V usage is TRBV11-2 and J usage is TRBJ2-7; D not resolved. The clonotype originates from a man aged 18-30 years in good health and CMV-seropositive. CDR3: CASSFSAKISYEQYF. The CDR3, as DNA: TGTGCCAGCAGCTTCTCAGCGAAAATTTCCTACGAGCAGTACTTC. Variable domain in full (rest from reference TRBV11-2 and TRBJ2-7): EAGVAQSPRYKIIEKRQSVAFWCNPISGHATLYWYQQILGQGPKLLIQFQNNGVVDDSQLPKDRFSAERLKGVDSTLKIQPAKLEDSAVYLCASSFSAKISYEQYFGPGTRLTVT.